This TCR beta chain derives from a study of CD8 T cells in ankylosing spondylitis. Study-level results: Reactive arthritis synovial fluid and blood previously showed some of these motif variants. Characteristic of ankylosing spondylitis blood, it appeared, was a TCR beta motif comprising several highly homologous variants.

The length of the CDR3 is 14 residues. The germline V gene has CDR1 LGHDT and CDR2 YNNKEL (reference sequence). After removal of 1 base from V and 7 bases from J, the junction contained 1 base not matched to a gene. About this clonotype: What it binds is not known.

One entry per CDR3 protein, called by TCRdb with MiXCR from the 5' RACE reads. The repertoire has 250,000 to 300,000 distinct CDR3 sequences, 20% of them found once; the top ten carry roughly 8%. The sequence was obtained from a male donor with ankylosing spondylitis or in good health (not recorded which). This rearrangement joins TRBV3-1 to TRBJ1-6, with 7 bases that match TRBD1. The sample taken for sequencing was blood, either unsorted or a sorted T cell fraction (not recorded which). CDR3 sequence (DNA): TGTGCCAGCAGCCAAGCACAGGGGAATTCACCCCTCCACTTT. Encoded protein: CASSQAQGNSPLHF.